The 20 T cell receptor beta chains below were found in one sample sequenced in a study of cytomegalovirus exposure and HLA in healthy donors. PCR was performed using 60 Vbeta and 13 Jbeta primers. The data were produced by immunoSEQ multiplex PCR, yet TCRdb's version contains in-frame clones alone and is incomplete. The table shows roughly 48,000 clones, with over 60% occurring only once. Specimen: PBMCs. The receptors here all came from a woman younger than 45 in good health and CMV-seronegative.

This chain joins TRBV9 and TRBJ2-2; D may be TRBD1 (6 bases). Trimming pared 3 bases from V and 7 bases from J, leaving 7 bases between. Germline V gene data show CDR1 as SGDLS and CDR2 as YYNGEE. The CDR3 loop spans 12 amino acids. As DNA, the CDR3 is TGTGCCAGCAGCGAGGACAGCGGGGAGCTGTTTTTT. This codes for CASSEDSGELFF.

The V and J genes are TRBV13 and TRBJ2-1; 15 bases fit TRBD2. Germline values: CDR1 PRHDT, CDR2 FYEKMQ (reference sequence). The J segment lost 8 bases and the V segment lost 5 bases, leaving 7 bases of the junction unmatched. CDR3 size: 16 residues. Here the CDR3 reads CASSPWTSGRGDEQFF. In nucleotides, the CDR3 is TGTGCCAGCAGCCCCTGGACTAGCGGGAGGGGTGATGAGCAGTTCTTC.

The chain is built from TRBV10-3 and TRBJ1-4; unclear D gene. Per the germline V gene, CDR1 is ENHRY and CDR2 is SYGVKD. CDR3 length: 13 amino acids. V gave up 4 bases and J gave up 8 bases, with 11 bases separating them. Here the CDR3 DNA reads TGTGCCATCAGTGGTTCAGGAGGCGAAAAACTGTTTTTT. Its translation is CAISGSGGEKLFF.

The chain carries TRBV7-9 and TRBJ2-3; 8 bases are shared with TRBD1. V dropped 6 bases and J dropped 3; count of bases not matched to a gene: 8. CDR1 SEHNR and CDR2 FQNEAQ come from the germline V gene (reference sequence). CDR3 length: 15 residues. For the CDR3, the DNA is TGTGCCAGCAGTATCCGGACAGGGTGGACAGATACGCAGTATTTT. Translated: CASSIRTGWTDTQYF.

The rearrangement links TRBV6-6 to TRBJ2-7, with 10 bases that match TRBD2. After removal of 6 bases from V and 2 bases from J, the junction contained 10 bases not matched to a gene. This CDR3 has 16 amino acids. Per germline, CDR1 MNHNY and CDR2 SVGAGI (reference sequence). The CDR3 DNA is TGTGCCAGCAGGAACTTAGCGGGAGGTCTACCCTACGAGCAGTACTTC. Its protein is CASRNLAGGLPYEQYF.

The V and J genes are TRBV7-9 and TRBJ1-4, with TRBD1 matching 7 bases. J lost 4 bases, V lost 11 bases, and 10 bases had no gene match. Germline V gene lookup returns CDR1 SEHNR and CDR2 FQNEAQ (reference sequence). This CDR3 has 14 amino acids. CDR3: CALETGRGNEKLFF. The CDR3 bases are TGTGCCCTCGAGACAGGGCGGGGTAATGAAAAACTGTTTTTT.

The rearrangement joins TRBV29-1 to TRBJ1-2; 11 bases agree with TRBD1. After removal of 0 bases from V and 7 bases from J, the junction contained 16 bases not matched to a gene. The CDR3 loop spans 18 amino acids. Germline CDR1 and CDR2: SQVTM and ANQGSEA. CDR3 region: CSVEDLPGQGAEQFGYTF. The CDR3 DNA follows: TGCAGCGTTGAAGATCTTCCCGGACAGGGGGCCGAACAGTTTGGCTACACCTTC.

This clone was seen more than once but under ten times. The genes are TRBV9 and TRBJ2-1; 8 nucleotides line up with TRBD2. The V and J ends lost 7 bases and 3 bases, in that order; junction bases with no gene match: 6. Per the germline V gene, CDR1 is SGDLS and CDR2 is YYNGEE. This CDR3 is 14 amino acids long. CDR3 sequence reads: CASAGTRNYNEQFF. The CDR3 coding sequence is TGTGCCAGCGCCGGGACTAGAAACTACAATGAGCAGTTCTTC.

The J gene is TRBJ2-7, the V gene TRBV4-1, with 7 bases matching TRBD2. Germline V gives CDR1 MGHRA, CDR2 YSYEKL. This CDR3 region has 14 residues. V trimming: 1 base; J trimming: 4 bases; junction bases outside the gene matches: 4. This CDR3 is CASSQVNSGYEQYF. Written as DNA, the CDR3 is TGCGCCAGCAGCCAAGTTAATAGCGGGTACGAGCAGTACTTC.

The gene calls are TRBV5-4 and TRBJ2-5; 9 nucleotides agree with TRBD1. Per germline, CDR1 SGHNT and CDR2 YYREEE (reference sequence). The CDR3 covers 13 residues. The V gene end was trimmed by 7 bases and the J gene end by 4 bases; junction bases not matched to a gene: 5. CDR3 in DNA: TGTGCCAGCTCGAACAGGGGGCCAGAGACCCAGTACTTC. This translates into CASSNRGPETQYF.

The J gene is TRBJ2-1, the V gene TRBV10-1; a possible D gene is TRBD2 (5 bases). CDR1 WNHNN and CDR2 SYGVQD come from the germline V gene (reference sequence). The CDR3 runs 14 residues. V was trimmed by 0 bases and J by 3 bases, leaving 6 bases between them. Here the CDR3 reads CASSESSDYNEQFF. CDR3 sequence (DNA): TGCGCCAGCAGTGAGTCTAGCGACTACAATGAGCAGTTCTTC.

The chain joins TRBV6-6 to TRBJ2-1; 7 nucleotides align to TRBD2. The trim removed 3 bases at V and 10 bases at J, leaving 3 bases unmatched. CDR3 length: 12 amino acids. CDR1 MNHNY and CDR2 SVGAGI come from the germline V gene (reference sequence). The CDR3 spells CASSYRGDEQFF. DNA for the CDR3: TGTGCCAGCAGTTATCGGGGGGACGAGCAGTTCTTC.

This clone was detected only once. The chain couples TRBV4-2 to TRBJ2-2; TRBD2 might be the D (6 bases). V was trimmed by 0 bases and J by 5 bases, leaving 16 bases between them. The V gene's germline CDR1 is LGHNA and CDR2 YNFKEQ. This CDR3 has 17 amino acids. CDR3 bases: TGTGCCAGCAGCCAAGATGCTGGGGGGAGTGGTACCGGGGAGCTGTTTTTT. Amino acids: CASSQDAGGSGTGELFF.

The CDR3, as DNA: TGTGCCAGCAGCCCCCCGGGAGTAGGAGAGACCCAGTACTTC. It encodes CASSPPGVGETQYF. The chain has TRBV4-2 and TRBJ2-5; a possible D gene is TRBD2 (6 bases). The CDR3 consists of 14 residues. Trimming took off 4 bases at V and 4 bases at J, with 13 bases between the two ends. Looked up from germline, CDR1 is LGHNA and CDR2 is YNFKEQ.

J is TRBJ2-7 and V is TRBV13; D is unclear. Trimming cost V 3 bases and J 4 bases, with 4 bases left between them. CDR1 and CDR2 from the germline V gene are PRHDT and FYEKMQ (reference sequence). The CDR3 sequence is 11 residues long. CDR3 bases: TGTGCCAGCAGCTTCCCTTACGAGCAGTACTTC. It encodes CASSFPYEQYF.

The chain uses TRBV6-5 and TRBJ2-7; 9 nucleotides match TRBD1. The J segment lost 3 bases and the V segment lost 2 bases, leaving 2 bases of the junction unmatched. CDR3 length: 14 residues. The germline CDR1 and CDR2 sequences are MNHEY and SVGAGI. The CDR3 loop is CASSYGTGNYEQYF. The DNA for the CDR3 is TGTGCCAGCAGTTACGGGACAGGGAACTACGAGCAGTACTTC.

V is TRBV15 and J is TRBJ1-5; D possibly corresponds to TRBD1 (6 bases). V was cut by 2 bases and J by 3 bases, with 11 bases left in between. CDR3 length: 15 residues. Germline values: CDR1 LNHNV, CDR2 YYDKDF (reference sequence). The DNA for the CDR3 is TGTGCCACCAGCAGACATCAGGGGACCAATCAGCCCCAGCATTTT. It translates to CATSRHQGTNQPQHF.

The V call is TRBV29-1, the J call TRBJ1-3; D possibly corresponds to TRBD1 (5 bases). CDR1 is SQVTM and CDR2 is ANQGSEA in the germline V gene. The V end was cut by 7 bases, the J end by 0 bases, with 13 bases between. The CDR3 sequence is 14 residues long. The CDR3 region is CSAPTERSGNTIYF. The DNA of the CDR3 is TGCAGCGCCCCGACAGAGCGCTCTGGAAACACCATATATTTT.

The chain couples TRBV2 to TRBJ1-1; 7 bases are shared with TRBD1. This CDR3 region has 14 residues. The junction had 16 bases not matched to a gene; V was cut back by 11 bases and J by 7 bases. Per germline, CDR1 SNHLY and CDR2 FYNNEI. DNA of the CDR3: TGTGCCGACTCAACCGGGACAGAAGCAAATGAAGCTTTCTTT. Protein sequence: CADSTGTEANEAFF. The full variable domain, its missing parts supplied by reference TRBV2 and TRBJ1-1, is EPEVTQTPSHQVTQMGQEVILRCVPISNHLYFYWYRQILGQKVEFLVSFYNNEISEKSEIFDDQFSVERPDGSNFTLKIRSTKLEDSAMYFCADSTGTEANEAFFGQGTRLTVV.

The V gene is TRBV5-6, the J gene TRBJ1-6, with 9 positions matching TRBD1. Germline lookup yields CDR1 SGHDT and CDR2 YYEEEE. The ends lost 1 base at V and 9 bases at J; junction bases unmatched: 8. The CDR3 is 16 amino acids. The CDR3 sequence: CASSLQSGQGTSPLHF. CDR3 DNA sequence: TGTGCCAGCAGCTTGCAGTCTGGACAGGGGACTTCACCCCTCCACTTT.